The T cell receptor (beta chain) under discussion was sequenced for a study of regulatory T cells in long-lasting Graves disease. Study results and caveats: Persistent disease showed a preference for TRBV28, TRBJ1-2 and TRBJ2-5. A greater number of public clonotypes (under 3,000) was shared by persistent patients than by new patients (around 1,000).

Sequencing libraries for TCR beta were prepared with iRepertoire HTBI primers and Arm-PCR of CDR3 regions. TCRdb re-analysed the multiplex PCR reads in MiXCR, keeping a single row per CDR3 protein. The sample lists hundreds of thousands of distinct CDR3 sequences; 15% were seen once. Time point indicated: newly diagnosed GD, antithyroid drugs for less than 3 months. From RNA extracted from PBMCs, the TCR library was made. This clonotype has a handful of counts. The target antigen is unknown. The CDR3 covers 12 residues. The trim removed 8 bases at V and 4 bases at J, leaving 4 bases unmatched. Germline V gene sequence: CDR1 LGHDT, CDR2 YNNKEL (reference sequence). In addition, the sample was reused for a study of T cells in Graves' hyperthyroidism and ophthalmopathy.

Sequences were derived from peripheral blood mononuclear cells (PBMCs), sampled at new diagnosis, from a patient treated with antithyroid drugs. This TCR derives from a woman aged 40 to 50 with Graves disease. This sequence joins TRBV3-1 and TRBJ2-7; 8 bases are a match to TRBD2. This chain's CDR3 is CASRGGGYEQYF. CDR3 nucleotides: TGTGCCAGCCGGGGGGGGGGTTACGAGCAGTACTTC.